The sequence of this T cell receptor (beta chain) was determined in a study of regulatory T cells in long-lasting Graves disease. Both iRepertoire HTBI primers and Arm-PCR of CDR3 regions were used to build the TCR beta libraries. TCRdb reprocessed the multiplex PCR reads via MiXCR and lists one record per CDR3 protein. The data contain roughly 400,000 distinct CDR3 sequences, roughly 15% of them singletons. This clonotype has ten or more counts. Indicated time point: newly diagnosed GD, antithyroid drugs for less than 3 months. PBMC RNA was the source of the TCR library. After removal of 5 bases from V and 4 bases from J, the junction contained 3 bases not matched to a gene. The CDR3 extends over 14 amino acids. This sample also appeared in a second study, on T cells in Graves' hyperthyroidism and ophthalmopathy. As reported in that work: For Graves' hyperthyroidism to be stable, ophthalmopathy could not progress within 18 months.

The sample consisted of peripheral blood mononuclear cells (PBMCs), taken at new diagnosis, from a patient treated with antithyroid drugs. The receptor was isolated from a woman between 40 and 50 years old with Graves disease. This chain links TRBV12-3 or TRBV12-4 with TRBJ2-1, with 9 bases that match TRBD1. The CDR3 nucleotides are TGTGCCAGCAGTCCGGACAGGGGTTACAATGAGCAGTTCTTC. Translation: CASSPDRGYNEQFF.